The 20 T cell receptor beta chains reported below all come from one sample, sequenced in a study of glioma-infiltrating T cells. TCR alpha and beta CDR3 regions were amplified from RNA using iRepertoire nested multiplex PCR. Using its own MiXCR run on the multiplex PCR reads, TCRdb lists one record per CDR3 protein. The data show about 410,000 distinct CDR3 sequences, around 38% seen once. Sequences were obtained from glioma tissue, nonneoplastic brain tissue, or PBMCs (not recorded which). These receptor sequences come from a human donor with low-grade glioma or glioblastoma, undergoing nonglioma brain surgery, or in good health (not recorded which).

This rearrangement joins TRBV2 to TRBJ2-7; 14 nucleotides align to TRBD2. Germline-derived CDR1 and CDR2 are SNHLY and FYNNEI. This CDR3 spans 20 amino acids. The trim removed 7 bases at V and 6 bases at J, leaving 23 bases unmatched. CDR3 loop: CASIPPLGRTGTSGRGEQYF. The CDR3 coding sequence is TGTGCCAGCATCCCCCCGTTAGGCAGAACCGGGACTAGCGGGAGAGGCGAGCAGTACTTC. The variable domain in full, completed from reference TRBV2 and TRBJ2-7, reads EPEVTQTPSHQVTQMGQEVILRCVPISNHLYFYWYRQILGQKVEFLVSFYNNEISEKSEIFDDQFSVERPDGSNFTLKIRSTKLEDSAMYFCASIPPLGRTGTSGRGEQYFGPGTRLTVT.

This clonotype was detected many times. The chain recombines TRBV20-1 with TRBJ2-7, with 8 bases aligning to TRBD1. Per the germline V gene, CDR1 is DFQATT and CDR2 is SNEGSKA (reference sequence). With 0 bases clipped from V and 3 bases from J, the junction kept 1 base outside the gene matches. The CDR3 spans 13 residues. For the CDR3, the DNA is TGCAGTGCTAGAGATGGACAGGGCTACGAGCAGTACTTC. Protein product: CSARDGQGYEQYF.

Points on this clonotype: An end of the junction does not agree with germline; a read error may underlie this. V is TRBV7-2 and J is TRBJ2-3, with 7 bases fitting TRBD1. Germline V gives CDR1 SGHTA, CDR2 FQGNSA. The CDR3 runs 15 residues. The DNA for the CDR3 is TGTGCCAGCAACTTAGGTCCCAGGGGGACAGATACGCAGTATTTT. This encodes CASNLGPRGTDTQYF. Together with reference TRBV7-2 and TRBJ2-3, the CDR3 gives the full variable domain: GAGVSQSPSNKVTEKGKDVELRCDPISGHTALYWYRQSLGQGLEFLIYFQGNSAPDKSGLPSDRFSAERTGGSVSTLTIQRTQQEDSAVYLCASNLGPRGTDTQYFGPGTRLTVL.

This clonotype appeared many times. The chain links TRBV27 to TRBJ2-3; possibly TRBD1 for D (6 bases). V was clipped by 2 bases and J by 2 bases, with 11 bases between them. There are 15 residues in the CDR3. The V gene's germline CDR1 is MNHEY and CDR2 SMNVEV (reference sequence). The CDR3 region has the DNA TGTGCCAGCAGTTTAAACAGGGCCAACACAGATACGCAGTATTTT. Amino acid sequence: CASSLNRANTDTQYF.

This clonotype was counted between two and nine times. This chain connects TRBV7-2 to TRBJ2-5; TRBD2 is a possible D gene (7 bases). The CDR3 has 14 residues. V was trimmed by 3 bases and J by 3 bases, leaving 11 bases between them. Per germline, CDR1 SGHTA and CDR2 FQGNSA. CDR3 in amino acids: CASSLEGGEETQYF. CDR3 DNA: TGTGCCAGCAGCTTGGAAGGGGGGGAAGAGACCCAGTACTTC. Supplemented by reference TRBV7-2 and TRBJ2-5, the full variable domain reads GAGVSQSPSNKVTEKGKDVELRCDPISGHTALYWYRQSLGQGLEFLIYFQGNSAPDKSGLPSDRFSAERTGGSVSTLTIQRTQQEDSAVYLCASSLEGGEETQYFGPGTRLLVL.

This clonotype was counted many times. J is TRBJ2-3 and V is TRBV15; tentatively, D is TRBD1 (6 bases). Trimming took off 5 bases at V and 0 bases at J, with 15 bases between the two ends. The CDR3 length is 16 residues. From germline, CDR1 is LNHNV and CDR2 YYDKDF (reference sequence). The CDR3 reads CATSPTLQGSTDTQYF. The CDR3 coding sequence is TGTGCCACCAGCCCTACTCTACAGGGAAGCACAGATACGCAGTATTTT.

This clonotype was detected once. Just one base apart from a much larger clone, this may be a read error. V gene TRBV27 combines with J gene TRBJ1-1; TRBD1 matches 8 bases. The CDR3 has 12 amino acids. Per germline, CDR1 MNHEY and CDR2 SMNVEV (reference sequence). The CDR3 DNA reads TGTGCCAGCAGTCCCCACAGGGGGGAAGCTTCCTTT. Residues: CASSPHRGEASF.

The CDR3 DNA reads TGTGCCAGTATGCGAGGGGGAGAGGCTAACTATGGCTACACCTTC. This translates into CASMRGGEANYGYTF. This chain joins TRBV19 and TRBJ1-2; the D gene is possibly TRBD1 (6 bases). CDR3 length: 15 amino acids. CDR1 LNHDA and CDR2 SQIVND come from the germline V gene (reference sequence). V was pared by 7 bases and J by 0 bases, with 15 bases between. Using reference TRBV19 and TRBJ1-2 for the parts outside the CDR3, the full variable domain is DGGITQSPKYLFRKEGQNVTLSCEQNLNHDAMYWYRQDPGQGLRLIYYSQIVNDFQKGDIAEGYSVSREKKESFPLTVTSAQKNPTAFYLCASMRGGEANYGYTFGSGTRLTVV.

The chain joins TRBV4-2 to TRBJ2-3; weak D call: TRBD2 (6 bases). Germline CDR1 and CDR2: LGHNA and YNFKEQ. CDR3 length equals 16 residues. The V gene lost 0 bases and the J gene lost 3 bases, with 13 bases spanning the gap. CDR3 loop: CASSQDIRSGTDTQYF. CDR3 DNA sequence: TGTGCCAGCAGCCAAGATATAAGGAGCGGGACAGATACGCAGTATTTT.

The rearrangement links TRBV10-3 to TRBJ1-5; D is uncertain. The CDR3 covers 15 residues. Deletions cut 0 bases from V and 2 bases from J, with 8 bases between. Germline values: CDR1 ENHRY, CDR2 SYGVKD. The CDR3 is CAISESGSRNQPQHF. In DNA, the CDR3 is TGTGCCATCAGTGAGTCGGGGAGTCGCAATCAGCCCCAGCATTTT.

The chain links TRBV12-3 or TRBV12-4 to TRBJ2-1, with 7 bases identical to TRBD1. This CDR3 has 12 residues. Trimming took 3 bases from V and 13 from J; bases not matched to a gene: 6. The CDR3 DNA reads TGTGCCAGCAGTTTCCACAGGGGCGAACAGTTCTTC. Its protein product is CASSFHRGEQFF.

The chain uses TRBV4-2 and TRBJ2-3, with 8 bases fitting TRBD1. The germline gives CDR1 LGHNA, CDR2 YNFKEQ. J gave up 3 bases and V 6 bases, and 11 bases lay outside the gene matches. The CDR3 consists of 16 residues. The CDR3 loop reads CASRYGQGLVTDTQYF. The CDR3 DNA reads as TGTGCCAGCAGATACGGACAGGGATTAGTGACAGATACGCAGTATTTT.

The rearrangement uses TRBV20-1 and TRBJ2-1; TRBD2 matches at 11 bases. The CDR3 has 18 residues. With 1 base clipped from V and 0 bases from J, the junction kept 8 bases outside the gene matches. Germline assignment: CDR1 DFQATT and CDR2 SNEGSKA (reference sequence). In DNA form, the CDR3 reads TGCAGTGCTAGAGGGGCGGCTAGCGGGAGGAGCTCCTACAATGAGCAGTTCTTC. This gives the protein CSARGAASGRSSYNEQFF.

The chain links TRBV28 to TRBJ1-6; D is unclear. Germline CDR1 reads MDHEN; CDR2 reads SYDVKM. This CDR3 has 15 amino acids. Trimming took 2 bases from V and 7 from J, leaving 12 bases between them. The CDR3 sequence: CASSLRGSWNSPLHF. The CDR3 DNA follows: TGTGCCAGCAGTTTACGGGGTTCTTGGAATTCACCCCTCCACTTT.

This clonotype occurred once. The gene calls are TRBV20-1 and TRBJ2-3; 14 bases align to TRBD2. CDR1 and CDR2 from the germline V gene are DFQATT and SNEGSKA (reference sequence). The CDR3 sequence is 20 residues long. Unmatched junction bases numbered 11, after V lost 0 bases and J lost 0 bases. This CDR3 reads CSARDRGGTSGRRSTDTQYF. CDR3 coding DNA: TGCAGTGCTAGAGATAGGGGGGGGACTAGCGGGAGAAGGAGCACAGATACGCAGTATTTT.

This clonotype has a count of ten or more. The V gene is TRBV15, the J gene TRBJ2-1; 12 bases match TRBD2. Germline-derived CDR1 and CDR2 are LNHNV and YYDKDF (reference sequence). V shed 0 bases and J 7 bases; nucleotides not matched to a gene: 7. The CDR3 spans 17 residues. CDR3 sequence reads: CATSRELAGGPGNEQFF. The DNA of the CDR3 is TGTGCCACCAGCAGAGAGCTAGCGGGAGGGCCGGGGAATGAGCAGTTCTTC.

This clonotype was seen more than once but under ten times. The chain uses TRBV7-2 and TRBJ2-7; D may be TRBD1 (5 bases). This CDR3 is 13 amino acids long. V lost 7 bases and J 6 bases, leaving 16 bases between the germline ends. CDR1 and CDR2 from the germline V gene are SGHTA and FQGNSA. The CDR3 coding sequence is TGTGCCAGCACCCTACTCTTGGGGCTCGAGCAGTACTTC. This encodes CASTLLLGLEQYF.

This clonotype has at least ten counts. The chain combines TRBV6-2 or TRBV6-3 with TRBJ2-7; no definite D call. Germline assignment: CDR1 MNHEY and CDR2 SVGEGT. Between the trimmed V and J ends, which lost 0 bases and 1 base, there was a span of 4 bases. The CDR3 is made up of 13 amino acids. DNA of the CDR3: TGTGCCAGCAGTTACTCGCTATCCTACGAGCAGTACTTC. Translation: CASSYSLSYEQYF.

The chain links TRBV10-3 to TRBJ1-1, with 9 bases fitting TRBD1. Germline lookup yields CDR1 ENHRY and CDR2 SYGVKD. The CDR3 contains 14 residues. J gave up 5 bases and V 7 bases, and 8 bases lay outside the gene matches. DNA of the CDR3: TGTGCCATCAAGACAGGGGGTATAGGGACTGAAGCTTTCTTT. Translation gives CAIKTGGIGTEAFF.

As to this clonotype: A much larger clone lies one base from this, so it may be a read error. The chain uses TRBV6-1 and TRBJ2-7; D is possibly TRBD1 (5 bases). Germline V CDR1 and CDR2: MNHNS, SASEGT. This CDR3 has 14 amino acids. The CDR3 DNA reads as TGTGCCAGCAGTGAAGCCGGACACTCCGACGAGCAGTACTTC. It specifies CASSEAGHSDEQYF.